Shown below are 28 T cell receptor beta chains from a single sample sequenced in a study of cytomegalovirus exposure and HLA in healthy donors. The study ran its PCR with 60 Vbeta and 13 Jbeta primers. The repertoire was sequenced with immunoSEQ multiplex PCR; TCRdb's copy has only in-frame clones and lacks some. Of fewer than 200,000 clones listed, roughly 84% were seen once; the top ten hold more than 2%. The specimen sequenced was PBMCs. The receptor source for this set is a man younger than 30 in good health and CMV-seropositive.

The V and J genes are TRBV6-1 and TRBJ1-2, with no clear D. The germline CDR1 and CDR2 sequences are MNHNS and SASEGT. With 8 bases removed from V and 9 bases from J, the gap between germline ends came to 16 bases. The CDR3 contains 12 residues. The CDR3 bases are TGTGCCAGCGGAGCCTCCGGCCTTTGCTACACCTTC. This encodes CASGASGLCYTF.

This chain links TRBV6-1 with TRBJ1-5; no clear D gene. This CDR3 contains 16 residues. Per the germline V gene, CDR1 is MNHNS and CDR2 is SASEGT. V lost 2 bases and J lost 0, with 11 bases in between. The CDR3: CASSESLGLSNQPQHF. CDR3 nucleotide sequence: TGTGCCAGCAGTGAAAGTTTGGGCCTTAGCAATCAGCCCCAGCATTTT.

The gene calls are TRBV6-6 and TRBJ1-1, with TRBD1 identical over 9 bases. Looked up from germline, CDR1 is MNHNY and CDR2 is SVGAGI (reference sequence). This CDR3 has 14 residues. After removal of 6 bases from V and 1 base from J, the junction contained 3 bases not matched to a gene. In DNA form, the CDR3 reads TGTGCCAGCAGACAGGGGGCGGAGAACACTGAAGCTTTCTTT. Its translation: CASRQGAENTEAFF.

The chain employs TRBV5-1 and TRBJ1-1, with TRBD1 matching 9 bases. The germline CDR1 and CDR2 sequences are SGHRS and YFSETQ. CDR3 length equals 14 residues. V was clipped by 4 bases and J by 4 bases; unmatched bases: 5. The CDR3 region has the DNA TGCGCCAGCAGCCCTAGACAGGGGGGCACTGAAGCTTTCTTT. Translation: CASSPRQGGTEAFF. Drawing the rest from reference TRBV5-1 and TRBJ1-1, the complete variable domain is KAGVTQTPRYLIKTRGQQVTLSCSPISGHRSVSWYQQTPGQGLQFLFEYFSETQRNKGNFPGRFSGRQFSNSRSEMNVSTLELGDSALYLCASSPRQGGTEAFFGQGTRLTVV.

V gene TRBV5-1 combines with J gene TRBJ2-3, with 7 bases that match TRBD2. Losses at the gene ends were 3 bases for V and 3 bases for J; bases not matched to a gene: 7. This CDR3 contains 15 residues. Per the germline V gene, CDR1 is SGHRS and CDR2 is YFSETQ. CDR3 residues: CASSSGGLRTDTQYF. The CDR3 nucleotides read TGCGCCAGCAGCTCGGGGGGACTAAGAACAGATACGCAGTATTTT.

The rearrangement uses TRBV27 and TRBJ2-7; possible D gene TRBD1, 6 bases. The CDR3 spans 14 residues. V was clipped by 0 bases and J by 3 bases, with 9 bases between them. The V gene's germline CDR1 is MNHEY and CDR2 SMNVEV (reference sequence). The CDR3 DNA sequence: TGTGCCAGCAGTTTATCGAAAGGGGGCTACGAGCAGTACTTC. Its protein is CASSLSKGGYEQYF.

V and J are TRBV6-1 and TRBJ2-1, with 7 nucleotides matching TRBD2. This CDR3 is built from 16 residues. CDR1 and CDR2 (germline): MNHNS, SASEGT. The trim removed 1 base at V and 3 bases at J, leaving 6 bases unmatched. In nucleotides, the CDR3 is TGTGCCAGCAGTGAAGTGGGGGGGGTGGGCTACAATGAGCAGTTCTTC. It is translated as CASSEVGGVGYNEQFF.

The chain combines TRBV19 with TRBJ1-1, with D uncertain. V lost 3 bases and J 1 base, leaving 6 bases between the germline ends. The CDR3 consists of 13 residues. Germline CDR1 and CDR2: LNHDA and SQIVND (reference sequence). The CDR3 DNA reads TGTGCCAGTAGTATGGAGAGGAACACTGAAGCTTTCTTT. This codes for CASSMERNTEAFF.

The V gene is TRBV18, the J gene TRBJ1-1, with no clear D. Germline CDR1 KGHSH, CDR2 LQKENI. This CDR3 region has 14 residues. V was clipped by 1 base and J by 4 bases, with 10 bases between them. CDR3 nucleotides: TGTGCCAGCTCACCACGGGAGCGGGGCACTGAAGCTTTCTTT. Translation gives CASSPRERGTEAFF.

The chain recombines TRBV19 with TRBJ2-3; 9 bases align to TRBD2. This CDR3 comprises 16 residues. J was trimmed by 0 bases and V by 4 bases; bases with no gene match: 5. Germline CDR1 LNHDA, CDR2 SQIVND (reference sequence). The CDR3, as DNA: TGTGCCAGTAGTACAGCGGGGGGAGGGAGCACAGATACGCAGTATTTT. Translated, it gives CASSTAGGGSTDTQYF.

The rearrangement joins TRBV7-9 to TRBJ1-1; TRBD1 agrees at 7 bases. Trimming at V came to 3 bases and at J to 3 bases, leaving 13 bases not matched to a gene. The CDR3 is made up of 17 amino acids. Germline CDR1 is SEHNR and CDR2 is FQNEAQ (reference sequence). CDR3 sequence reads: CASSFGQTGAMDTEAFF. The CDR3 DNA reads as TGTGCCAGCAGCTTCGGCCAAACAGGGGCGATGGACACTGAAGCTTTCTTT. The full variable domain, completed using reference TRBV7-9 and TRBJ1-1, is DTGVSQNPRHKITKRGQNVTFRCDPISEHNRLYWYRQTLGQGPEFLTYFQNEAQLEKSRLLSDRFSAERPKGSFSTLEIQRTEQGDSAMYLCASSFGQTGAMDTEAFFGQGTRLTVV.

The chain links TRBV2 to TRBJ2-1; 8 positions match TRBD1. Trimming cost V 3 bases and J 7 bases; bases outside gene matches: 8. This CDR3 contains 15 residues. Germline V gene lookup returns CDR1 SNHLY and CDR2 FYNNEI. DNA for the CDR3: TGTGCCAGCAGTGAGATTTCCGGGACAGGTAATGAGCAGTTCTTC. Protein product: CASSEISGTGNEQFF.

The chain links TRBV5-1 to TRBJ2-1, with 11 bases matching TRBD2. J was trimmed by 7 bases and V by 4 bases; bases with no gene match: 7. CDR1 is SGHRS and CDR2 is YFSETQ in the germline V gene. CDR3 length: 15 residues. The CDR3 spells CASSPLSSGGNEQFF. In nucleotides, the CDR3 is TGCGCCAGCAGCCCGCTATCTAGCGGGGGGAATGAGCAGTTCTTC.

The chain is built from TRBV6-6 and TRBJ2-3; 7 bases align to TRBD1. With 4 bases clipped from V and 5 bases from J, the junction kept 9 bases outside the gene matches. Germline assignment: CDR1 MNHNY and CDR2 SVGAGI (reference sequence). The CDR3 runs 15 residues. CDR3 residues: CASSWGPGQIDTQYF. DNA for the CDR3: TGTGCCAGCAGTTGGGGCCCGGGACAGATAGATACGCAGTATTTT.

The CDR3 bases are TGTGCCAGCAGCCAGGACAAACCCTACGAGCAGTACTTC. Translating gives CASSQDKPYEQYF. The J gene is TRBJ2-7, the V gene TRBV6-6, with TRBD1 as a possible D gene (5 bases). The CDR3 spans 13 residues. Per germline, CDR1 MNHNY and CDR2 SVGAGI (reference sequence). The germline V and J ends were trimmed by 6 bases and 2 bases, with 11 bases remaining between them.

V and J are TRBV5-1 and TRBJ1-3; D may be TRBD1 (6 bases). Germline V gene sequence: CDR1 SGHRS, CDR2 YFSETQ. The CDR3 sequence is 14 residues long. Trimming shortened V by 1 base and J by 8 bases, and 13 bases separated the two germline ends. CDR3 bases: TGCGCCAGCAGCTTGACCAGCAGGGGCGACACCATATATTTT. Amino acids: CASSLTSRGDTIYF.

The J gene is TRBJ1-5, the V gene TRBV30; D is unresolved. Germline-derived CDR1 and CDR2 are GTSNPN and SVGIG (reference sequence). V lost 2 bases and J lost 0, with 8 bases in between. The length of the CDR3 is 14 residues. This chain's CDR3 is CAWSPTLSNQPQHF. The CDR3 DNA sequence: TGTGCCTGGAGTCCGACACTTAGCAATCAGCCCCAGCATTTT.

The CDR3 DNA follows: TGTGCCAGTAAACTAGCGGGAAAGGGTGAGCAGTTCTTC. It yields the protein CASKLAGKGEQFF. The chain links TRBV19 to TRBJ2-1; 10 bases are a match to TRBD2. The CDR3 consists of 13 residues. From germline, CDR1 is LNHDA and CDR2 SQIVND (reference sequence). The V gene end was trimmed by 7 bases and the J gene end by 9 bases; junction bases not matched to a gene: 6.

CDR3 protein: CSVILAGLYEQYF. In DNA, the CDR3 is TGCAGCGTTATCCTAGCGGGGTTATACGAGCAGTACTTC. The rearrangement links TRBV29-1 to TRBJ2-7, with 9 bases that match TRBD2. CDR3 length: 13 residues. Germline CDR1 is SQVTM and CDR2 is ANQGSEA. The trim removed 5 bases at V and 4 bases at J, leaving 6 bases unmatched.

Comment on this clone: A junction boundary mismatches the germline segment, possibly from a read error. The chain is built from TRBV2 and TRBJ2-6; 9 nucleotides agree with TRBD1. Germline V gene sequence: CDR1 SNHLY, CDR2 FYNNEI. The CDR3 sequence is 18 residues long. CDR3 amino acids: CASSETTGGVSGANGLTF. DNA of the CDR3: TGTGCCAGCAGTGAAACGACAGGGGGTGTCTCTGGGGCCAACGGCCTGACTTTC.

Details on this clone: The junction does not match germline at one end; this may be a read error. This rearrangement joins TRBV6-1 to TRBJ2-7, with 8 bases that match TRBD2. The CDR3 is 15 amino acids. CDR1 is MNHNS and CDR2 is SASEGT in the germline V gene. The CDR3 protein is CASSPGESGGYERYF. In DNA, the CDR3 is TGTGCCAGCAGTCCCGGAGAAAGCGGGGGTTACGAGCGGTACTTC.

This chain joins TRBV4-2 and TRBJ2-1; D might be TRBD1 (6 bases). The CDR3 is 16 residues long. Trimming removed 0 bases at V and 5 bases at J, with 14 bases between. CDR1 is LGHNA and CDR2 is YNFKEQ in the germline V gene. The CDR3 reads CASSQEDLQGNNEQFF. CDR3 nucleotide sequence: TGTGCCAGCAGCCAAGAGGATCTTCAGGGGAACAATGAGCAGTTCTTC.

This clone was observed a few times. The chain combines TRBV2 with TRBJ1-1; weak D call: TRBD1 (5 bases). Trimming took 0 bases from V and 3 from J, leaving 11 bases between them. From germline, CDR1 is SNHLY and CDR2 FYNNEI. This CDR3 contains 15 residues. The CDR3 loop reads CASSEAAGMYTEAFF. CDR3 sequence (DNA): TGTGCCAGCAGTGAAGCGGCAGGGATGTACACTGAAGCTTTCTTT. The whole variable domain, remainder taken from reference TRBV2 and TRBJ1-1, is EPEVTQTPSHQVTQMGQEVILRCVPISNHLYFYWYRQILGQKVEFLVSFYNNEISEKSEIFDDQFSVERPDGSNFTLKIRSTKLEDSAMYFCASSEAAGMYTEAFFGQGTRLTVV.

This clone was counted a few times. The genes are TRBV2 and TRBJ2-5; 8 bases map to TRBD2. The V gene end was trimmed by 6 bases and the J gene end by 5 bases; junction bases not matched to a gene: 11. The germline V gene encodes CDR1 SNHLY and CDR2 FYNNEI. This CDR3 spans 15 amino acids. The CDR3 sequence is CASRLAGGIGETQYF. The CDR3 coding sequence is TGTGCCAGCAGGCTAGCGGGTGGAATAGGGGAGACCCAGTACTTC. Looking up the rest from reference TRBV2 and TRBJ2-5 gives the full variable domain: EPEVTQTPSHQVTQMGQEVILRCVPISNHLYFYWYRQILGQKVEFLVSFYNNEISEKSEIFDDQFSVERPDGSNFTLKIRSTKLEDSAMYFCASRLAGGIGETQYFGPGTRLLVL.

V and J are TRBV7-8 and TRBJ2-5; 15 bases are a match to TRBD2. Germline CDR1 SGHVS, CDR2 FQNEAQ. Trimming at V came to 1 base and at J to 4 bases, leaving 7 bases not matched to a gene. CDR3 length: 18 amino acids. CDR3 nucleotide sequence: TGTGCCAGCAGCTTAGGGGGGACTAGCGGGGGGTCAGGAGAGACCCAGTACTTC. Translating it yields CASSLGGTSGGSGETQYF.

The chain combines TRBV7-3 with TRBJ1-6, with a weak D call TRBD1 (5 bases). The CDR3 runs to 16 residues. The V end was cut by 5 bases, the J end by 3 bases, with 14 bases between. Germline V CDR1 and CDR2: SGHTA, FQGTGA. In DNA form, the CDR3 reads TGTGCCAGCAGCACCCCGCGGGACTACTATAATTCACCCCTCCACTTT. Amino acids: CASSTPRDYYNSPLHF.

The chain links TRBV5-3 to TRBJ2-1, with 8 bases aligning to TRBD1. TRBV5-3 has ORF status, its function being uncertain. J gave up 4 bases and V 4 bases, and 1 base lay outside the gene matches. There are 13 residues in the CDR3. The CDR3 region is CARSGDRYNEQFF. The CDR3 DNA follows: TGTGCCAGAAGCGGGGACAGGTACAATGAGCAGTTCTTC.

The chain is built from TRBV5-1 and TRBJ2-5; TRBD1 agrees at 12 bases. Looked up from germline, CDR1 is SGHRS and CDR2 is YFSETQ. The V gene end was trimmed by 3 bases and the J gene end by 5 bases; junction bases not matched to a gene: 5. The CDR3 is 15 amino acids. CDR3 DNA: TGCGCCAGCAGCTCCGGGACAGGGGGCGCGGAGACCCAGTACTTC. Its translation is CASSSGTGGAETQYF.